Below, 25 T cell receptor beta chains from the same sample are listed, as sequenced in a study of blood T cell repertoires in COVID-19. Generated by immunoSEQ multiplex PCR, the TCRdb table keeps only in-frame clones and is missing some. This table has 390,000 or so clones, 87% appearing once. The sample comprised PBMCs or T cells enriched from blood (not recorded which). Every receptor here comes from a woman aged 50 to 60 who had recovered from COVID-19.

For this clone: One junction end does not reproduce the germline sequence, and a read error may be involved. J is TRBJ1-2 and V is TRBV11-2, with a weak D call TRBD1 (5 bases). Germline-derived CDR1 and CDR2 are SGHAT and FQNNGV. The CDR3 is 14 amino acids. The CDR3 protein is CASSLDSVNYGYTF. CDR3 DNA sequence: TGTGCCAGCAGCCTAGACAGCGTAAACTATGGCTACACCTTC.

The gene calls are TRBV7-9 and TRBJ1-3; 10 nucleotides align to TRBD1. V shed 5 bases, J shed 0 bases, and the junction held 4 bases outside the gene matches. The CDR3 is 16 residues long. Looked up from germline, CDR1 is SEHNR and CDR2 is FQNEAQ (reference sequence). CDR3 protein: CASSRDRGISGNTIYF. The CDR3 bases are TGTGCCAGCAGCCGGGACAGGGGTATCTCTGGAAACACCATATATTTT.

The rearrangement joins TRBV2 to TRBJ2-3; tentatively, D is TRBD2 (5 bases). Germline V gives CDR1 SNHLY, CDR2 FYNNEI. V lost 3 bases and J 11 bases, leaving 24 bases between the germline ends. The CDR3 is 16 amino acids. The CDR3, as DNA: TGTGCCAGCAGTGATGGTGCCCTCGTATCGGGGAGTGGGCAGTATTTT. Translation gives CASSDGALVSGSGQYF.

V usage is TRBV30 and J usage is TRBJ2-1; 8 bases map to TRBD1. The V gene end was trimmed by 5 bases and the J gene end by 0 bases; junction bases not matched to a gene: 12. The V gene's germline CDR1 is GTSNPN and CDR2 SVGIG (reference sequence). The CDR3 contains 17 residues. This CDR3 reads CAWRGDRFSSSYNEQFF. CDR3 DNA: TGTGCCTGGCGAGGGGACAGGTTTTCGAGCTCCTACAATGAGCAGTTCTTC.

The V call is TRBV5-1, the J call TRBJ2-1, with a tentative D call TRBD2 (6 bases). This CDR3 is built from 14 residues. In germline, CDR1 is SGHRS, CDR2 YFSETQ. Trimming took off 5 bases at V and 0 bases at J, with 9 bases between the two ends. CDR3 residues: CASRSGGSYNEQFF. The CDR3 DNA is TGCGCCAGCAGGTCCGGGGGCTCCTACAATGAGCAGTTCTTC.

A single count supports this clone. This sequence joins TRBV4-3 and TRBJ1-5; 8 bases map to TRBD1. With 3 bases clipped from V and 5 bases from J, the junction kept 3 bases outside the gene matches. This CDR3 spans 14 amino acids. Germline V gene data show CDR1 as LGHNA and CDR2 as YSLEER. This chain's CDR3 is CASSQDREYQPQHF. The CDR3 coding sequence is TGCGCCAGCAGCCAGGACAGGGAATATCAGCCCCAGCATTTT.

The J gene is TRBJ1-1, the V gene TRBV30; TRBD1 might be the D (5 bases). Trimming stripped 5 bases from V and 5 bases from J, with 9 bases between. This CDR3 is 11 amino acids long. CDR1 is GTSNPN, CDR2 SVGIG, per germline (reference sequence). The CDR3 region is CAWVGGTEAFF. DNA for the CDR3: TGTGCCTGGGTTGGGGGGACTGAAGCTTTCTTT.

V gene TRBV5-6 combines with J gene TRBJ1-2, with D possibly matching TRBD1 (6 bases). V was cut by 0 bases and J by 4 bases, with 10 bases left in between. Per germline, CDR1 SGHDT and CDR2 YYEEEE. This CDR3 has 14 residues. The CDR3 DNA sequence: TGTGCCAGCAGCTTGGGGGGGCTGGTCTATGGCTACACCTTC. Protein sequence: CASSLGGLVYGYTF. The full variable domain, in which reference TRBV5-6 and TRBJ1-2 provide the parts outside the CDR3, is DAGVTQSPTHLIKTRGQQVTLRCSPKSGHDTVSWYQQALGQGPQFIFQYYEEEERQRGNFPDRFSGHQFPNYSSELNVNALLLGDSALYLCASSLGGLVYGYTFGSGTRLTVV.

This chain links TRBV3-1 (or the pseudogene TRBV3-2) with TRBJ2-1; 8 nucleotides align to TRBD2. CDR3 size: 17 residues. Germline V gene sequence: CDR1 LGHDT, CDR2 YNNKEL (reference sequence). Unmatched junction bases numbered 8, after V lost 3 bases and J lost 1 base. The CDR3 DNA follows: TGTGCCAGCAGCCAGAGTTTAGCGGGGTCATCCTACAATGAGCAGTTCTTC. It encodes CASSQSLAGSSYNEQFF.

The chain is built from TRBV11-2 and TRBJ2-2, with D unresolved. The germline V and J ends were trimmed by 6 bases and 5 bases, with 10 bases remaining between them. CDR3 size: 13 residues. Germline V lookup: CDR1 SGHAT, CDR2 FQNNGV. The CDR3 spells CASSTDRTGELFF. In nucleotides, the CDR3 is TGTGCCAGCAGTACAGACCGGACCGGGGAGCTGTTTTTT.

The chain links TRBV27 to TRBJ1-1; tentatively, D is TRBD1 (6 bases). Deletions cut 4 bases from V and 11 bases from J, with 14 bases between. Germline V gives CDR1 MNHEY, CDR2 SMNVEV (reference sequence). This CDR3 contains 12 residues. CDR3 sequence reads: CASSSPGVGAFF. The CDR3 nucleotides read TGTGCCAGCAGTTCCCCAGGGGTTGGGGCTTTCTTT.

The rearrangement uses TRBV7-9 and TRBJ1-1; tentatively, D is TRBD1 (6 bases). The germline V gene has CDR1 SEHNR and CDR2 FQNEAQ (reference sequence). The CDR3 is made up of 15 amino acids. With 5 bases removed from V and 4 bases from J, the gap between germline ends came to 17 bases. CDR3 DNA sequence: TGTGCCAGCAGCCCCCAACAGGGTTTGGTCACTGAAGCTTTCTTT. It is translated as CASSPQQGLVTEAFF.

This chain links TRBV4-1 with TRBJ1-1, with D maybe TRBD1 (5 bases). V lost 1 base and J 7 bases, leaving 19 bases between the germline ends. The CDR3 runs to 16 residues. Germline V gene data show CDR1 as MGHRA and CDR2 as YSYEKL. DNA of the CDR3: TGCGCCAGCAGCCAAGTCCTGGGGCAGTGGGAGGGTGAAGCTTTCTTT. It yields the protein CASSQVLGQWEGEAFF.

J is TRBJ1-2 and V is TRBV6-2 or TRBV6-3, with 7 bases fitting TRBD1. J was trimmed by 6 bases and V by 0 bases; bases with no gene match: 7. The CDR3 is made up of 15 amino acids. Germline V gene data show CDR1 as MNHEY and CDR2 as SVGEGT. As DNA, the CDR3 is TGTGCCAGCAGTTACTCGAGGGGGCAAATCCATGGCTACACCTTC. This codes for CASSYSRGQIHGYTF.

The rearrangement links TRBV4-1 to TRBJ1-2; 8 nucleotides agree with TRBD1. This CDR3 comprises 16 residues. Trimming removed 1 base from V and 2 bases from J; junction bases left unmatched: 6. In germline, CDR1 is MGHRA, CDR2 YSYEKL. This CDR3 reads CASSQVTRDRNYGYTF. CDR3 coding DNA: TGCGCCAGCAGCCAAGTGACCCGGGACAGGAACTATGGCTACACCTTC.

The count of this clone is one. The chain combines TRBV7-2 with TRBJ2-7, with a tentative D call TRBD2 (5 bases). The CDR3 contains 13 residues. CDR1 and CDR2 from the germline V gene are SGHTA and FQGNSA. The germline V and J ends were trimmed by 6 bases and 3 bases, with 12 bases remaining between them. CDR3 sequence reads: CASSPFGNYEQYF. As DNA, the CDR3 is TGTGCCAGCAGTCCCTTCGGGAACTACGAGCAGTACTTC.

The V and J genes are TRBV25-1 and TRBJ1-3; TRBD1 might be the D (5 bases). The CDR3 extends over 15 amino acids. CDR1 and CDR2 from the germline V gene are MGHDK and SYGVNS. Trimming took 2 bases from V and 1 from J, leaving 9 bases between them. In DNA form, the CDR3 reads TGTGCCAGCAGTGAAGTAGGGGCTTCTGGAAACACCATATATTTT. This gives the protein CASSEVGASGNTIYF.

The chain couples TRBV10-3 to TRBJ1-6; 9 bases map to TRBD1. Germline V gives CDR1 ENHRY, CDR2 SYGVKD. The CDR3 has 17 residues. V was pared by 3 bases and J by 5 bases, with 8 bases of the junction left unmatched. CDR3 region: CAISDPSRQGDNSPLHF. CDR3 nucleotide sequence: TGTGCCATCAGTGACCCCTCCCGACAGGGGGATAATTCACCCCTCCACTTT.

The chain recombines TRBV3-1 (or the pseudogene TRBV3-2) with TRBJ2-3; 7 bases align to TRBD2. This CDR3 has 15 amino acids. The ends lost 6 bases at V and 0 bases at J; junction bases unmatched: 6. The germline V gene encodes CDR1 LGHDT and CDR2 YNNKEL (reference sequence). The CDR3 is CASRLGGGSTDTQYF. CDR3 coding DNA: TGTGCCAGCAGACTCGGGGGAGGGAGCACAGATACGCAGTATTTT.

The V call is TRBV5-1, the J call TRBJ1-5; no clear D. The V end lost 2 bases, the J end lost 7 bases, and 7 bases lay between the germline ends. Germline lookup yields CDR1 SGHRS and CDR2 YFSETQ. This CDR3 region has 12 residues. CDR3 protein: CASSLSGQPQHF. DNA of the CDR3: TGCGCCAGCAGCTTATCCGGGCAGCCCCAGCATTTT.

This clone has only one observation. This CDR3 reads CASSEYRVNTEAFF. For the CDR3, the DNA is TGTGCCAGCAGTGAGTACAGGGTGAACACTGAAGCTTTCTTT. The chain has TRBV2 and TRBJ1-1; tentative D call: TRBD1 (6 bases). Germline loops: CDR1 SNHLY, CDR2 FYNNEI. The CDR3 runs to 14 residues. Trimming removed 3 bases from V and 0 bases from J, with 8 bases in between.

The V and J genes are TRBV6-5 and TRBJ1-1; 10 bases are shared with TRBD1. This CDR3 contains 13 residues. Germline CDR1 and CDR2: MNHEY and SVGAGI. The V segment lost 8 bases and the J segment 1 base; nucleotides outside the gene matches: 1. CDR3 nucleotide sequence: TGTGCCAGCGGGGACAGGGGGAACACTGAAGCTTTCTTT. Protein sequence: CASGDRGNTEAFF.

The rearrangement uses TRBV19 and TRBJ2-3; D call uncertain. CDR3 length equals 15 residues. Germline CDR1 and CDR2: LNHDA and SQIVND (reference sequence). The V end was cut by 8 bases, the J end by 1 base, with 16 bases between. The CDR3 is CASGDPGRGTDTQYF. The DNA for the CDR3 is TGTGCCAGTGGTGATCCAGGTCGAGGCACAGATACGCAGTATTTT.

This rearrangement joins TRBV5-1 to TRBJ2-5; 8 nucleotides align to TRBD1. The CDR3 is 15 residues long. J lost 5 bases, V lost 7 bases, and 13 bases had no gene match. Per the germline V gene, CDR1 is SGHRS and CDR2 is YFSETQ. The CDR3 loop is CASSGHGTGGETQYF. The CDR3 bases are TGCGCCAGCTCCGGGCACGGGACAGGCGGGGAGACCCAGTACTTC.

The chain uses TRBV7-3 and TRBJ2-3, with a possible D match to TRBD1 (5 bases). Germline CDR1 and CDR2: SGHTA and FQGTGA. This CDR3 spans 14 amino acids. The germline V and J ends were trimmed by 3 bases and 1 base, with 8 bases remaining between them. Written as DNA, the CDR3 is TGTGCCAGCAGCTTCGGCAGGGGCACAGATACGCAGTATTTT. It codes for CASSFGRGTDTQYF.